Listed here is a single T cell receptor (beta chain). Profiled with immunoSEQ multiplex PCR; TCRdb holds only in-frame clones, not every one. The sample contains 700,000 or so clones, 80% to 90% of which appear only once. The sample belongs to a study of shared T cell receptors in the human thymus. The CDR3 has 14 residues. Germline lookup yields CDR1 SGDLS and CDR2 YYNGEE. Trimming took off 2 bases at V and 0 bases at J, with 6 bases between the two ends. This same sample was also taken into another study, of human thymus T cells. That paper notes: Thymus tissue for the work was resected from patients undergoing corrective heart surgery.

Sequencing was performed on thymocytes. The sequence derives from a girl under three years old with a congenital heart defect. The V call is TRBV9, the J call TRBJ1-5; no reliable D call. In nucleotides, the CDR3 is TGTGCCAGCAGCGTCCTACCTAGCAATCAGCCCCAGCATTTT. Its protein is CASSVLPSNQPQHF. The entire variable domain, with the rest obtained from reference TRBV9 and TRBJ1-5, is as follows: DSGVTQTPKHLITATGQRVTLRCSPRSGDLSVYWYQQSLDQGLQFLIQYYNGEERAKGNILERFSAQQFPDLHSELNLSSLELGDSALYFCASSVLPSNQPQHFGDGTRLSIL.